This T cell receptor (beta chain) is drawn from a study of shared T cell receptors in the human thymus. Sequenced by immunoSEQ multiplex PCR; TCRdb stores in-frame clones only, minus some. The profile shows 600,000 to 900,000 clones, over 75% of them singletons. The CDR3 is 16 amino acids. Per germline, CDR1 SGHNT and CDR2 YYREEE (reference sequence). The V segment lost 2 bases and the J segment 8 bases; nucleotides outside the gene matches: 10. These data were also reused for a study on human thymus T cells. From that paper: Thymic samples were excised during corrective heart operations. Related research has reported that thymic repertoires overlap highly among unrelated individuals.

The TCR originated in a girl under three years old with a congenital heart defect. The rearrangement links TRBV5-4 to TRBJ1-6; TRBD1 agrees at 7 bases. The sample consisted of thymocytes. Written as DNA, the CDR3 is TGTGCCAGCAGCTTAATAGATAGCAGGGGGGATTCACCCCTCCACTTT. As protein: CASSLIDSRGDSPLHF.